This T cell receptor (beta chain) was sequenced for a study of blood T cells in healthy people across ages. PCR was performed a second time for about 6 to 11 cycles using a sample-barcoded 5' primer and a J-beta primer mix. TCRdb re-called the 5' RACE reads through MiXCR, storing one row per CDR3 protein. This table has 550,000 to 700,000 distinct CDR3 sequences, approximately 25% appearing once. This CDR3 has 15 amino acids. Germline V gives CDR1 SEHNR, CDR2 FQNEAQ (reference sequence). J lost 5 bases, V lost 7 bases, and 11 bases had no gene match. This clonotype has a handful of counts. The target antigen is unknown. Whole-study results and caveats: Per million T cells, TCR beta diversity dropped about linearly as age rose. Diversity of TCR beta correlated strongly with naive T cell percentage.

Staff drew roughly 10 milliliters of peripheral blood from each donor. Isolated per sample were at least 7 million PBMCs. The sequenced sample consisted of blood. The chain links TRBV7-9 to TRBJ2-5; 9 bases are a match to TRBD2. The clonotype originates from a woman in her 70s in good health. This CDR3 is CASTNRAGGEETQYF. DNA for the CDR3: TGTGCCAGCACCAATCGAGCGGGGGGCGAGGAGACCCAGTACTTC.